This T cell receptor (beta chain) was captured in a study of blood T cell repertoires in COVID-19. Across the study: The origin of the acute and convalescent COVID-19 samples was the United States, Italy and Spain. The analysed material was cDNA or gDNA that came from T cells, B-cell-depleted T cells, or PBMCs.

Original handling: Cell counts per sample came from amplifying reference gene primers. Clones were sequenced by immunoSEQ multiplex PCR, and TCRdb holds only the in-frame ones, with some missing. The D gene and trimming were derived from the DNA, and the V and J assignments and clone size from that table. The profile covers 400,000 to 550,000 clones, with approximately 90% appearing a single time and 4% to 4.5% taken by the ten largest. Germline loops: CDR1 MGHRA, CDR2 YSYEKL. V shed 3 bases and J shed 0 bases, with 11 bases lying between them. This CDR3 has 15 residues. Sequencing used peripheral blood. The chain carries TRBV4-1 and TRBJ1-2; TRBD1 is a possible D gene (5 bases). This receptor was taken from a woman in her 30s with acute or convalescent COVID-19. The CDR3 loop is CASSQGGPANYGYTF. The CDR3 DNA reads TGCGCCAGCAGCCAGGGGGGACCTGCTAACTATGGCTACACCTTC.